What follows describes a single T cell receptor beta chain. Its antigen is unknown. The CDR3 contains 14 residues. Germline V gene data show CDR1 as MNHEY and CDR2 as SMNVEV (reference sequence). This specimen comes from a study of CXCR3-negative and CXCR3-positive naive CD8 T cells. UMI-labeled TRB cDNA libraries were prepared by 5' RACE. TCRdb reprocessed the 5' RACE reads; each CDR3 protein has one entry and no DNA is given. This sample contains some 120,000 distinct CDR3 sequences. General study results and limits: CXCR3-positive naive cells had TRB CDR3s that were more hydrophobic than CXCR3-negative naive cells had.

Each CD8+ T cell subset was flow-sorted in triplicate. Every sort contained approximately 300,000 cells. Source material: naive CXCR3+ CD8+ T cells from blood. Noted subset: CD45RO-CCR7+CD27+CD95- naive CD8+ T cells expressing CXCR3 (TNR3+). The chain recombines TRBV27 with TRBJ1-5. This clonotype was obtained from a human donor in good health. Some clones in this sample may be carry-over from other donors' samples. The CDR3 is CASSLSGFQQPQHF.